The clone carrying this T cell receptor beta chain was counted only a few times. This entry comes from a study of Ad26.COV2.S vaccination and SARS-CoV-2 variants. CDR3 length: 14 amino acids. Germline CDR1 is LNHNV and CDR2 is YYDKDF (reference sequence). With 4 bases removed from V and 2 bases from J, the gap between germline ends came to 12 bases. Clones were sequenced by immunoSEQ multiplex PCR, and TCRdb holds only the in-frame ones, with some missing. Among 250,000 or so clones listed, 70% to 90% were seen once. The treatment: around 19 received Ad26.COV2.S at low or high dose, single or two shots; roughly five received placebo; per-sample allocation not given. It was on day 63 after the first vaccine or placebo injection that samples were taken.

The genes are TRBV15 and TRBJ2-7, with D possibly being TRBD1 (5 bases). The material was peripheral blood, obtained in a trial of Ad26.COV2.S vaccine versus placebo. This TCR was recovered from a person between 18 and 65 years old who received the Ad26.COV2.S COVID-19 vaccine or a placebo. This CDR3 reads CATSTGAPPYEQYV. The DNA for the CDR3 is TGTGCCACCAGCACTGGGGCTCCGCCCTACGAGCAGTACGTC.